At least ten counts were recorded for the clone carrying this T cell receptor (beta chain). Antigen specificity is unknown. Attached unique molecular identifiers marked individual cDNA molecules. Using its own MiXCR run on the 5' RACE reads, TCRdb lists one record per CDR3 protein. The table records approximately 50,000 distinct CDR3 sequences, approximately 7.5% of them present only once. The record originates from a study of early T cells in non-severe SARS-CoV-2 infection. Study-level information: Bulk RNA from unsorted whole blood was sequenced; chains were unpaired. Study-level points and caveats: A preference for anti-spike CD8 responses marked VDJdb matching, which missed private and CD4 specificities.

V dropped 6 bases and J dropped 10; count of bases not matched to a gene: 12. The CDR3 is 15 residues long. Germline CDR1 and CDR2: SNHLY and FYNNEI. The source is an adult who was a healthcare worker with PCR-confirmed SARS-CoV-2 infection or an uninfected control (not recorded which). The sequencing sample was made of whole blood. The chain is built from TRBV2 and TRBJ1-6, with 7 nucleotides matching TRBD1. The CDR3 spells CASSATGSVGSPLHF. The CDR3 coding sequence is TGTGCCAGCAGCGCGACAGGGTCAGTGGGATCACCCCTCCACTTT.